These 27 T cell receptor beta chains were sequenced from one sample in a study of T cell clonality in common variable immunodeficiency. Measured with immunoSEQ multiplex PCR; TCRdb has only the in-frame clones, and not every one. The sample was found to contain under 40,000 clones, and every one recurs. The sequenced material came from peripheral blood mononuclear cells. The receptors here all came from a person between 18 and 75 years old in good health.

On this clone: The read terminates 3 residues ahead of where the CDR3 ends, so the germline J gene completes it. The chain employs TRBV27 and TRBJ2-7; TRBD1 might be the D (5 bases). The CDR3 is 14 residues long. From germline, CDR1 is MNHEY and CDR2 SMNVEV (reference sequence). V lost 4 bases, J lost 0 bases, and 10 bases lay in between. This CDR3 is CASSSHRSSYEQYF. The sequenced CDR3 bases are TGTGCCAGCAGTTCCCACAGGAGCTCCTACGAG.

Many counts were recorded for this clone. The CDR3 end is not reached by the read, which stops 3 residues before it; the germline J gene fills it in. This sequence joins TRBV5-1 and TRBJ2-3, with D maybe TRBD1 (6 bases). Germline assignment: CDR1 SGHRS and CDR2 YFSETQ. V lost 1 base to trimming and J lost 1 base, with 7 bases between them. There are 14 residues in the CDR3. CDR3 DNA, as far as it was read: TGCGCCAGCAGCTTGACAGGGCGCACAGATACG. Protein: CASSLTGRTDT. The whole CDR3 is CASSLTGRTDTQYF. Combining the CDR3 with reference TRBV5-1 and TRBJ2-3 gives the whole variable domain KAGVTQTPRYLIKTRGQQVTLSCSPISGHRSVSWYQQTPGQGLQFLFEYFSETQRNKGNFPGRFSGRQFSNSRSEMNVSTLELGDSALYLCASSLTGRTDTQYFGPGTRLTVL.

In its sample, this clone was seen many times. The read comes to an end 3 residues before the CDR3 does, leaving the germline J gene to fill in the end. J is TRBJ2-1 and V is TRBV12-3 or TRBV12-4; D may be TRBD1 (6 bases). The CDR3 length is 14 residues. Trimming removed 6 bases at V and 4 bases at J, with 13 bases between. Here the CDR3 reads CASRPGESYNEQFF. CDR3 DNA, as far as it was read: TGTGCCAGCAGACCAGGGGAATCATACAATGAG.

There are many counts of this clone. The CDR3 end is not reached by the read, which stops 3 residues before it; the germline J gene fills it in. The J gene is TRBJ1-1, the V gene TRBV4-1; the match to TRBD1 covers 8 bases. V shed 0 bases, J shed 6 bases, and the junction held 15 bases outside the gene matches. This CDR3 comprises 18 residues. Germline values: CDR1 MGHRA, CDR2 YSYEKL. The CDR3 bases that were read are TGCGCCAGCAGCCAAGAAAGGGGCAGGGGGCTATTATCAGCTGAA. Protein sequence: CASSQERGRGLLSAE. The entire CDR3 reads CASSQERGRGLLSAEAFF.

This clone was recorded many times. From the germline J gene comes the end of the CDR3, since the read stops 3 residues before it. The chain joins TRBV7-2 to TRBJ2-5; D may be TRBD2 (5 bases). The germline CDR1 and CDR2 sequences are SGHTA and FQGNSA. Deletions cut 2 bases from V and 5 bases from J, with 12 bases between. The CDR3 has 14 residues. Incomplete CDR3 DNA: TGTGCCAGCAGCTTAATTGAGGGTATTGAGACC. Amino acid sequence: CASSLIEGIET. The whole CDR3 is CASSLIEGIETQYF.

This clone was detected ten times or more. The DNA read from the CDR3 is TGTGCCAGCAGTGTGACTAGCGGATTATACAATGAG. It yields the protein CASSVTSGLYNE. In full, the CDR3 is CASSVTSGLYNEQFF. The rearrangement links TRBV27 to TRBJ2-1; 9 positions match TRBD2. The CDR3 end is not reached by the read, which stops 3 residues before it; the germline J gene fills it in. V was clipped by 5 bases and J by 4 bases; unmatched bases: 6. The V gene's germline CDR1 is MNHEY and CDR2 SMNVEV (reference sequence). This CDR3 has 15 amino acids.

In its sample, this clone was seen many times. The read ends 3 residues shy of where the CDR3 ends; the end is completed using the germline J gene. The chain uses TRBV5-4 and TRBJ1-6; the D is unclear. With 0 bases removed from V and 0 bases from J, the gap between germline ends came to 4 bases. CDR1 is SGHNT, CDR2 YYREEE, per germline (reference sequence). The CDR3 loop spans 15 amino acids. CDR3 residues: CASSLDSSYNSPLHF. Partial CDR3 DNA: TGTGCCAGCAGCTTGGATAGCTCCTATAATTCACCC.

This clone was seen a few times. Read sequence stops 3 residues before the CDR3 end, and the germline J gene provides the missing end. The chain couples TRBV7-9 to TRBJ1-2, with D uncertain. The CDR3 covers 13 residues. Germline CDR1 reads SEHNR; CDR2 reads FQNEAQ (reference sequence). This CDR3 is CASSTRGSDTYTF. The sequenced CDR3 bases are TGTGCCAGCAGCACCCGTGGTTCAGATACC. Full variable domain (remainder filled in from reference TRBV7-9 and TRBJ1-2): DTGVSQNPRHKITKRGQNVTFRCDPISEHNRLYWYRQTLGQGPEFLTYFQNEAQLEKSRLLSDRFSAERPKGSFSTLEIQRTEQGDSAMYLCASSTRGSDTYTFGSGTRLTVV.

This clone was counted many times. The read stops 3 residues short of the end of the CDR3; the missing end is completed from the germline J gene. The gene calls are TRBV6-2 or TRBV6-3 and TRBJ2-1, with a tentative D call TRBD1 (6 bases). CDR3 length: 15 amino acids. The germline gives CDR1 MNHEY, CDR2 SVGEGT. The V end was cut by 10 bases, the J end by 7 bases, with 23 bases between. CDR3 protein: CATSPRGSRNNEQFF. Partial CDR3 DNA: TGTGCCACCTCCCCGAGGGGGAGTCGTAATAATGAG.

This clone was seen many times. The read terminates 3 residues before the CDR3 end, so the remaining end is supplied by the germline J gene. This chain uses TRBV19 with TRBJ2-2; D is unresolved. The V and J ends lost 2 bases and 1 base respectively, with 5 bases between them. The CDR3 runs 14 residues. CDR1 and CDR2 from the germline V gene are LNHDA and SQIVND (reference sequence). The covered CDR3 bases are TGTGCCAGTAGTATAAGGCAGAACACCGGGGAG. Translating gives CASSIRQNTGE. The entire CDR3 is CASSIRQNTGELFF.

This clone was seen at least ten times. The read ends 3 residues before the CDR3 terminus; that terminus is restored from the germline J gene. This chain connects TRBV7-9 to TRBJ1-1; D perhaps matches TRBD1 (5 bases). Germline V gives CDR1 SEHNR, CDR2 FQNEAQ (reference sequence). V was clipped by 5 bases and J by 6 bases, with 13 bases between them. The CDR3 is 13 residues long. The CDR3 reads CASSPGTNAEAFF. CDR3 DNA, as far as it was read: TGTGCCAGCAGCCCCGGGACTAATGCTGAA.

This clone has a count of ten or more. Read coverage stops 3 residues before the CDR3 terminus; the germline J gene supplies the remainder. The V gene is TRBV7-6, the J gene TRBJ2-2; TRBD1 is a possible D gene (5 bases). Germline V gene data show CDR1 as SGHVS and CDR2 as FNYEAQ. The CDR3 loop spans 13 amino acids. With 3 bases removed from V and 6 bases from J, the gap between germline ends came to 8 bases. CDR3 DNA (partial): TGTGCCAGCAGCTTCCAGGGCGCCGGGGAG. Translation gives CASSFQGAGE. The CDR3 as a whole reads CASSFQGAGELFF.

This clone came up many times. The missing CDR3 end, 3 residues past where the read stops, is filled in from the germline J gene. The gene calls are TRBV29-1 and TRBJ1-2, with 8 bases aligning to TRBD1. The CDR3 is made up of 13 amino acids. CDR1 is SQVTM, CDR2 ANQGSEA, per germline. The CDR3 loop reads CSVEMQGARGYTF. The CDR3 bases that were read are TGCAGCGTTGAAATGCAGGGGGCGAGAGGC.

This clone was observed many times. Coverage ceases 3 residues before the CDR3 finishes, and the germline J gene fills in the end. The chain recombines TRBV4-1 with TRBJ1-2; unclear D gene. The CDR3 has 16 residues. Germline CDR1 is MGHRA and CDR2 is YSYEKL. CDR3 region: CASSQEDGSTLAGYTF. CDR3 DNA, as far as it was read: TGCGCCAGCAGCCAAGAGGACGGCAGTACCTTAGCGGGC.

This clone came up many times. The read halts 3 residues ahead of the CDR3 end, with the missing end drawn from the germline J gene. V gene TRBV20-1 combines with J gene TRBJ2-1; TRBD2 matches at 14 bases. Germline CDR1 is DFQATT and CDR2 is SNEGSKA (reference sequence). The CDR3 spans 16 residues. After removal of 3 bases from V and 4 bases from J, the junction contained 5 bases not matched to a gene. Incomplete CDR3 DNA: TGCAGTGCTAGTATCCGGACTAGCGGGGGGTACAATGAG. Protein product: CSASIRTSGGYNE. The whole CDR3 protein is CSASIRTSGGYNEQFF.

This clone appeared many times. The sequenced part of the CDR3 DNA is TGTGCTAGTGGGCTCGACAGGGTCAACGAG. This translates into CASGLDRVNE. The whole CDR3 sequence is CASGLDRVNEQYF. The chain recombines TRBV12-5 with TRBJ2-7; 7 positions agree with TRBD1. The read halts 3 residues ahead of the CDR3 end, with the missing end drawn from the germline J gene. The V and J ends lost 6 bases and 5 bases, in that order; junction bases with no gene match: 7. CDR1 and CDR2 from the germline V gene are LGHNT and FRNRAP. The CDR3 has 13 residues.

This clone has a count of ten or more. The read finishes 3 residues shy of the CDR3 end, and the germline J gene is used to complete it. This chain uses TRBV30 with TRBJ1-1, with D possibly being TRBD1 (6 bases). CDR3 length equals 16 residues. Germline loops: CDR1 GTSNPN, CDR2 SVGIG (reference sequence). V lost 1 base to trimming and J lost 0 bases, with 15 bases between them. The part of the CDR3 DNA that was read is TGTGCCTGGAGTGCGCATACAGGGTTAATGAACACTGAA. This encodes CAWSAHTGLMNTE. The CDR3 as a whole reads CAWSAHTGLMNTEAFF.

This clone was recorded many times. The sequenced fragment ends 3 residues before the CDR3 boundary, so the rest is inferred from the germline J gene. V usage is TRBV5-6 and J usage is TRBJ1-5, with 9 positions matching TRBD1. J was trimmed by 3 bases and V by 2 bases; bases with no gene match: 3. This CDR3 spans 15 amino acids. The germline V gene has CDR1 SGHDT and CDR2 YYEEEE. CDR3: CASSFWDRDNQPQHF. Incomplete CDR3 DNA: TGTGCCAGCAGCTTTTGGGACAGGGACAATCAGCCC.

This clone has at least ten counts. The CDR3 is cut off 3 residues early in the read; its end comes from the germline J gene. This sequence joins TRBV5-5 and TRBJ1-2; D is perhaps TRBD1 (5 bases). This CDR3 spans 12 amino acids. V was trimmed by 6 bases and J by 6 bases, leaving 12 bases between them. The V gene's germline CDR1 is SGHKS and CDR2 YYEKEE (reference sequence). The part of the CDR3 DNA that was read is TGTGCCAGCAAGGGCAGGGTAAATGGC. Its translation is CASKGRVNG. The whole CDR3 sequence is CASKGRVNGYTF. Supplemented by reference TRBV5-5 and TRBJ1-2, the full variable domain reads DAGVTQSPTHLIKTRGQQVTLRCSPISGHKSVSWYQQVLGQGPQFIFQYYEKEERGRGNFPDRFSARQFPNYSSELNVNALLLGDSALYLCASKGRVNGYTFGSGTRLTVV.

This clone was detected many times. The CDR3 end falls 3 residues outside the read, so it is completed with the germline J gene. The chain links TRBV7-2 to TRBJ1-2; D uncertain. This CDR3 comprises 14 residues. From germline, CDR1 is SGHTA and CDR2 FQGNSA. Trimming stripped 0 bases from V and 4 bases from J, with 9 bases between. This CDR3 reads CASSLAQELYGYTF. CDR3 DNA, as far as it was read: TGTGCCAGCAGCTTAGCCCAAGAGCTCTATGGC.

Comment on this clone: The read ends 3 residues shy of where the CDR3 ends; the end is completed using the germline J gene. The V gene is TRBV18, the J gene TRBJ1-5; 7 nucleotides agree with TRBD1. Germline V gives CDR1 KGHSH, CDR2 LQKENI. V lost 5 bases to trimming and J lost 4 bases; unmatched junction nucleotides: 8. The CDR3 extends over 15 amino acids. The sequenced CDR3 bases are TGTGCCAGCTCATTCGCCGCGACAGGGAATCAGCCC. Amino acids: CASSFAATGNQP. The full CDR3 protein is CASSFAATGNQPQHF. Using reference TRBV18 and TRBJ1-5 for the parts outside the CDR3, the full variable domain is NAGVMQNPRHLVRRRGQEARLRCSPMKGHSHVYWYRQLPEEGLKFMVYLQKENIIDESGMPKERFSAEFPKEGPSILRIQQVVRGDSAAYFCASSFAATGNQPQHFGDGTRLSIL.

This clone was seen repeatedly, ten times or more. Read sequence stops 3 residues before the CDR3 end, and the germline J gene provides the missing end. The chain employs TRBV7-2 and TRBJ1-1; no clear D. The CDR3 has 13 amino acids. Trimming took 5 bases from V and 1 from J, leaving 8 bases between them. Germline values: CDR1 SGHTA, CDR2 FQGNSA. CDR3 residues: CASSPSGNTEAFF. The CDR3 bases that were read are TGTGCCAGCAGCCCAAGCGGGAACACTGAA.

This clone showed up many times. CDR3 sequence: CASTPGVENTEAFF. CDR3 DNA (partial): TGTGCCAGCACGCCAGGGGTGGAGAACACTGAA. This chain joins TRBV7-9 and TRBJ1-1, with D possibly TRBD1 on 6 matching bases. The CDR3 extends 3 residues past the end of the read, so its final part is completed from the germline J gene. Trimming pared 7 bases from V and 1 base from J, leaving 13 bases between. CDR1 SEHNR and CDR2 FQNEAQ come from the germline V gene (reference sequence). The CDR3 runs to 14 residues.

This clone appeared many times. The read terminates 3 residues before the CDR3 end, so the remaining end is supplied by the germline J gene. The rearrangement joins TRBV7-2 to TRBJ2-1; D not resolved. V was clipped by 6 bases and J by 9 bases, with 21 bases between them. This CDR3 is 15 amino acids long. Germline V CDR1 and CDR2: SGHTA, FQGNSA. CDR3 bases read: TGTGCCAGCAGTCAAAACCCCTGGCGGTCATCTGAG. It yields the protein CASSQNPWRSSE. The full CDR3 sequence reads CASSQNPWRSSEQFF.

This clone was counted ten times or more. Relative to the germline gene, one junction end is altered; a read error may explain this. The CDR3 loop is CASSHDRGLGNTIYF. The DNA read from the CDR3 is TGCGCCAGCAGCCACGACAGGGGGCTTGGAAACACC. The gene calls are TRBV4-2 and TRBJ1-3; 10 nucleotides line up with TRBD1. The CDR3 goes on 3 residues after the read ends, and that part is filled in from the germline J gene. Germline loops: CDR1 LGHNA, CDR2 YNFKEQ. The CDR3 has 15 amino acids.

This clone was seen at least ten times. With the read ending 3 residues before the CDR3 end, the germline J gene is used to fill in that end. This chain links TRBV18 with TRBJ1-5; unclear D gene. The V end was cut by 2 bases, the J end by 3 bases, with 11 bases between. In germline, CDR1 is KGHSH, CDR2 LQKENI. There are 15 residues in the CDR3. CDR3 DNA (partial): TGTGCCAGCTCACCAGAAGGGCCTCACAATCAGCCC. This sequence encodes CASSPEGPHNQP. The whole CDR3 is CASSPEGPHNQPQHF.

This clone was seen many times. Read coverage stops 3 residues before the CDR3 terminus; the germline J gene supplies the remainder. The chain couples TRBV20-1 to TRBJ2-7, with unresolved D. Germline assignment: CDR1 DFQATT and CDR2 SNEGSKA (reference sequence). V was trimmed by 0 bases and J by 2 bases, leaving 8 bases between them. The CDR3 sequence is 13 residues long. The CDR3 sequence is CSARDLVTYEQYF. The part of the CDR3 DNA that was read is TGCAGTGCTAGAGATCTAGTAACCTACGAG.